These 28 T cell receptor beta chains were all obtained from the same sample, sequenced in a study of blood T cell repertoires in COVID-19 (TCRdb year 2020). Library preparation employed the immunoSEQ multiplex PCR assay. The source is immuneACCESS, and TCRdb retained only in-frame sequences with V and J called. Part of the clones is not carried over; for the studies checked, unresolved V genes explain less than half of this, and the remainder is unexplained. This sample holds 61,000 or so clones; around 88% were observed only once. The ten largest clonotypes hold around a sixth of the sample. The specimen sequenced was peripheral blood. Every receptor here comes from a woman of 80 years or more with active COVID-19.

V is TRBV3-1 (or the pseudogene TRBV3-2) and J is TRBJ1-4, with a tentative D call TRBD1 (5 bases). From germline, CDR1 is LGHDT and CDR2 YNNKEL (reference sequence). With 3 bases removed from V and 7 bases from J, the gap between germline ends came to 15 bases. This CDR3 has 15 amino acids. Here the CDR3 reads CASSHFVGGGEKLFF. In DNA, the CDR3 is TGTGCCAGCAGCCACTTCGTCGGGGGTGGTGAAAAACTGTTTTTT.

J is TRBJ1-2 and V is TRBV6-5; 10 nucleotides agree with TRBD1. The J segment lost 8 bases and the V segment lost 5 bases, leaving 8 bases of the junction unmatched. Per germline, CDR1 MNHEY and CDR2 SVGAGI. CDR3 length equals 14 residues. The CDR3 protein is CASSRDRGLGGYTF. DNA of the CDR3: TGTGCCAGCAGTCGAGACAGGGGGCTGGGGGGCTACACCTTC.

This clone was counted only a few times. The rearrangement joins TRBV6-1 to TRBJ2-3; the D gene is possibly TRBD2 (8 bases). The CDR3 contains 17 residues. Germline CDR1 and CDR2: MNHNS and SASEGT. The V end lost 0 bases, the J end lost 3 bases, and 16 bases lay between the germline ends. The CDR3 region has the DNA TGTGCCAGCAGTGAAGCGCCGGGAGGGGGCGGAACAGATACGCAGTATTTT. It translates to CASSEAPGGGGTDTQYF.

The V and J genes are TRBV5-6 and TRBJ2-1; 12 bases agree with TRBD1. This CDR3 has 18 residues. V lost 4 bases and J lost 9; bases outside the gene matches: 17. Looked up from germline, CDR1 is SGHDT and CDR2 is YYEEEE. CDR3 in DNA: TGTGCCAGCAGCATACCTTTCAACCGGGACAGGGGGCTGATTGAGCAGTTCTTC. Protein sequence: CASSIPFNRDRGLIEQFF.

The rearrangement links TRBV6-2 or TRBV6-3 to TRBJ2-5; possible D gene TRBD1, 5 bases. The CDR3 spans 14 residues. Trimming removed 2 bases at V and 1 base at J, with 8 bases between. Germline-derived CDR1 and CDR2 are MNHEY and SVGEGT. CDR3 loop: CASSYVTGQETQYF. The CDR3 DNA is TGTGCCAGCAGTTACGTCACAGGCCAAGAGACCCAGTACTTC.

This chain links TRBV28 with TRBJ2-1; weak D call: TRBD2 (7 bases). The CDR3 spans 15 residues. The germline CDR1 and CDR2 sequences are MDHEN and SYDVKM. Trimming shortened V by 7 bases and J by 0 bases, and 13 bases separated the two germline ends. The CDR3 loop is CASTVGGGSYNEQFF. As DNA, the CDR3 is TGTGCCAGCACGGTAGGGGGGGGCTCCTACAATGAGCAGTTCTTC.

This chain uses TRBV11-2 with TRBJ1-2; D perhaps matches TRBD1 (5 bases). Trimming removed 0 bases from V and 5 bases from J, with 10 bases in between. CDR1 and CDR2 from the germline V gene are SGHAT and FQNNGV. The CDR3 loop spans 14 amino acids. The CDR3 DNA reads as TGTGCCAGCAGCTTAGATCCCAGGGCGTATGGCTACACCTTC. It yields the protein CASSLDPRAYGYTF.

The rearrangement links TRBV5-8 to TRBJ2-7, with TRBD1 matching over 11 bases. The V segment lost 2 bases and the J segment 7 bases; nucleotides outside the gene matches: 8. Germline values: CDR1 SGHTS, CDR2 YDEGEE. This CDR3 contains 15 residues. CDR3 residues: CASSLRGQGAREQYF. CDR3 nucleotide sequence: TGTGCCAGCAGCTTAAGAGGACAGGGGGCGCGGGAGCAGTACTTC. The full variable domain, with the rest looked up from reference TRBV5-8 and TRBJ2-7, is EAGVTQSPTHLIKTRGQQATLRCSPISGHTSVYWYQQALGLGLQFLLWYDEGEERNRGNFPPRFSGRQFPNYSSELNVNALELEDSALYLCASSLRGQGAREQYFGPGTRLTVT.

The V and J genes are TRBV27 and TRBJ2-2; 9 bases agree with TRBD2. CDR1 and CDR2 from the germline V gene are MNHEY and SMNVEV (reference sequence). Unmatched junction bases numbered 7, after V lost 8 bases and J lost 6 bases. The CDR3 spans 14 residues. As DNA, the CDR3 is TGTGCCAGCCCCGCTAGCGGGGACCCCGGGGAGCTGTTTTTT. Translated: CASPASGDPGELFF.

The chain uses TRBV9 and TRBJ2-1, with TRBD2 identical over 11 bases. The V and J ends lost 4 bases and 6 bases, in that order; junction bases with no gene match: 3. Germline assignment: CDR1 SGDLS and CDR2 YYNGEE. The CDR3 consists of 14 residues. The chain's CDR3 is CASSPGLAGNEQFF. In DNA form, the CDR3 reads TGTGCCAGCAGCCCCGGACTAGCGGGCAATGAGCAGTTCTTC.

V and J are TRBV20-1 and TRBJ2-3; 11 bases align to TRBD2. This CDR3 has 16 amino acids. The ends lost 3 bases at V and 2 bases at J; junction bases unmatched: 7. The germline gives CDR1 DFQATT, CDR2 SNEGSKA (reference sequence). The CDR3 nucleotides read TGCAGTGCTAGTTCTGCTAGCGGGGGGCCCACAGATACGCAGTATTTT. Its protein product is CSASSASGGPTDTQYF.

The rearrangement uses TRBV2 and TRBJ2-7; D is uncertain. Trimming pared 6 bases from V and 3 bases from J, leaving 6 bases between. The germline V gene has CDR1 SNHLY and CDR2 FYNNEI. The CDR3 is 11 residues long. The CDR3 nucleotides read TGTGCCAGCAGACTGTACTACGAGCAGTACTTC. Its translation: CASRLYYEQYF.

This clone was observed once. The genes are TRBV18 and TRBJ2-7, with 9 bases matching TRBD1. J lost 7 bases, V lost 6 bases, and 7 bases had no gene match. The CDR3 spans 13 residues. The germline gives CDR1 KGHSH, CDR2 LQKENI. The CDR3 region is CASSTGGTGEQYF. Here the CDR3 DNA reads TGTGCCAGCTCTACAGGGGGCACGGGGGAGCAGTACTTC.

This clone was seen a handful of times. CDR3: CASSVGYGVLYGYTF. DNA of the CDR3: TGTGCCAGTAGTGTCGGTTACGGGGTGCTCTATGGCTACACCTTC. V usage is TRBV19 and J usage is TRBJ1-2; D is undetermined. Germline loops: CDR1 LNHDA, CDR2 SQIVND (reference sequence). Deletions cut 5 bases from V and 4 bases from J, with 17 bases between. This CDR3 is built from 15 residues.

The V call is TRBV10-2, the J call TRBJ2-2; TRBD2 agrees at 8 bases. Trimming removed 6 bases from V and 3 bases from J; junction bases left unmatched: 0. The germline V gene encodes CDR1 WSHSY and CDR2 SAAADI. This CDR3 is built from 13 residues. The CDR3 coding sequence is TGCGCCAGCAGACTAGCGGACACCGGGGAGCTGTTTTTT. This codes for CASRLADTGELFF.

The genes are TRBV7-2 and TRBJ1-2; 9 bases are shared with TRBD1. The germline CDR1 and CDR2 sequences are SGHTA and FQGNSA. CDR3 length: 14 amino acids. V was clipped by 5 bases and J by 2 bases; unmatched bases: 3. CDR3 nucleotides: TGTGCCAGCAGCCGGACAGGGGAAAACTATGGCTACACCTTC. Its translation: CASSRTGENYGYTF. Complete variable domain (other parts from reference TRBV7-2 and TRBJ1-2): GAGVSQSPSNKVTEKGKDVELRCDPISGHTALYWYRQSLGQGLEFLIYFQGNSAPDKSGLPSDRFSAERTGGSVSTLTIQRTQQEDSAVYLCASSRTGENYGYTFGSGTRLTVV.

The V and J genes are TRBV15 and TRBJ1-1; 7 bases map to TRBD1. The V gene's germline CDR1 is LNHNV and CDR2 YYDKDF (reference sequence). The CDR3 length is 13 residues. The V and J ends lost 5 bases and 7 bases, in that order; junction bases with no gene match: 7. Written as DNA, the CDR3 is TGTGCCACCAGCCTGACAGGGCGATATGAAGCTTTCTTT. Amino acids: CATSLTGRYEAFF.

J is TRBJ2-1 and V is TRBV25-1, with 10 bases aligning to TRBD2. With 1 base clipped from V and 7 bases from J, the junction kept 7 bases outside the gene matches. CDR3 length equals 16 residues. Germline V gene sequence: CDR1 MGHDK, CDR2 SYGVNS. The CDR3 sequence: CASSEFGSGGRNEQFF. The DNA for the CDR3 is TGTGCCAGCAGTGAATTTGGTAGCGGGGGGAGAAATGAGCAGTTCTTC.

The chain recombines TRBV18 with TRBJ2-7; 8 nucleotides line up with TRBD1. With 4 bases clipped from V and 2 bases from J, the junction kept 7 bases outside the gene matches. CDR1 is KGHSH, CDR2 LQKENI, per germline. CDR3 length: 15 amino acids. The CDR3 DNA follows: TGTGCCAGCTCACTACAGGGGGTTCAGGCCTACGAGCAGTACTTC. Translated, it gives CASSLQGVQAYEQYF.

This rearrangement joins TRBV4-3 to TRBJ2-1; TRBD2 matches 12 bases. This CDR3 spans 16 amino acids. V trimming: 1 base; J trimming: 4 bases; junction bases outside the gene matches: 2. Per germline, CDR1 LGHNA and CDR2 YSLEER. DNA for the CDR3: TGCGCCAGCAGCCAAGGACTAGCGGGAGCATACAATGAGCAGTTCTTC. This sequence encodes CASSQGLAGAYNEQFF.

CDR3 DNA: TGTGCCAGCAGTGACTTCGCTAGCGGGGGGCACACCGGGGAGCTGTTTTTT. This gives the protein CASSDFASGGHTGELFF. The rearrangement uses TRBV2 and TRBJ2-2; 11 bases fit TRBD2. The CDR3 runs 17 residues. After removal of 3 bases from V and 3 bases from J, the junction contained 6 bases not matched to a gene. The germline gives CDR1 SNHLY, CDR2 FYNNEI.

A single count supports this clone. The CDR3 nucleotides are TGTGCCAGCAGCATACAGGGATTTGAGACCCAGTACTTC. It specifies CASSIQGFETQYF. The V and J genes are TRBV2 and TRBJ2-5; possibly TRBD1 for D (6 bases). V shed 6 bases and J shed 5 bases, with 13 bases lying between them. This CDR3 is built from 13 residues. CDR1 and CDR2 (germline): SNHLY, FYNNEI.

This clone was detected a few times. Other DNA sequences of this sample code for an identical CDR3. The V gene is TRBV20-1, the J gene TRBJ2-7, with 8 positions matching TRBD2. V lost 6 bases, J lost 4 bases, and 2 bases stayed unmatched. The germline V gene has CDR1 DFQATT and CDR2 SNEGSKA (reference sequence). The length of the CDR3 is 11 residues. CDR3 loop: CSALAGYEQYF. CDR3 DNA sequence: TGCAGTGCCTTAGCGGGGTACGAGCAGTACTTC.

This clone has only a few counts. This chain links TRBV6-2 or TRBV6-3 with TRBJ2-7, with TRBD1 matching over 7 bases. After removal of 5 bases from V and 7 bases from J, the junction contained 14 bases not matched to a gene. Germline V gives CDR1 MNHEY, CDR2 SVGEGT. The CDR3 spans 15 residues. This CDR3 reads CASSDRAVVYEEQYF. In nucleotides, the CDR3 is TGTGCCAGCAGTGACAGGGCGGTAGTATACGAAGAGCAGTACTTC.

This clone has only a few counts. This chain uses TRBV3-1 (or the pseudogene TRBV3-2) with TRBJ2-2, with D perhaps matching TRBD2 (5 bases). This CDR3 comprises 14 residues. Germline assignment: CDR1 LGHDT and CDR2 YNNKEL (reference sequence). The V end was cut by 2 bases, the J end by 8 bases, with 12 bases between. The CDR3 sequence is CASSQNEGLGELFF. The CDR3 DNA sequence: TGTGCCAGCAGCCAAAATGAGGGTCTAGGGGAGCTGTTTTTT.

This clone came up once. The chain couples TRBV9 to TRBJ1-2, with a tentative D call TRBD1 (6 bases). Trimming took off 7 bases at V and 5 bases at J, with 18 bases between the two ends. The V gene's germline CDR1 is SGDLS and CDR2 YYNGEE. The length of the CDR3 is 14 residues. Here the CDR3 DNA reads TGTGCCAGCGGAACCCACACAGGGCGGTATGGCTACACCTTC. As protein: CASGTHTGRYGYTF. Variable domain in full (rest from reference TRBV9 and TRBJ1-2): DSGVTQTPKHLITATGQRVTLRCSPRSGDLSVYWYQQSLDQGLQFLIQYYNGEERAKGNILERFSAQQFPDLHSELNLSSLELGDSALYFCASGTHTGRYGYTFGSGTRLTVV.

With respect to this clone: Other DNA sequences from this sample encode an identical CDR3 as well. The chain joins TRBV29-1 to TRBJ2-7, with TRBD1 identical over 9 bases. Trimming cost V 2 bases and J 5 bases; bases outside gene matches: 4. Germline-derived CDR1 and CDR2 are SQVTM and ANQGSEA. The CDR3 extends over 13 amino acids. CDR3 region: CSVETDRGHEQYF. CDR3 bases: TGCAGCGTTGAAACGGACAGGGGCCACGAGCAGTACTTC.

Details on this clone: One junction end disagrees with the germline gene, perhaps due to a read error. The chain has TRBV7-7 and TRBJ2-7; 7 bases align to TRBD1. The germline CDR1 and CDR2 sequences are SSHAT and FNYEAQ (reference sequence). The CDR3 spans 15 residues. The CDR3 region is CASSPAPGTVSEQYF. DNA for the CDR3: TGTGCTAGCAGCCCCGCCCCCGGGACAGTGAGCGAGCAGTACTTC.